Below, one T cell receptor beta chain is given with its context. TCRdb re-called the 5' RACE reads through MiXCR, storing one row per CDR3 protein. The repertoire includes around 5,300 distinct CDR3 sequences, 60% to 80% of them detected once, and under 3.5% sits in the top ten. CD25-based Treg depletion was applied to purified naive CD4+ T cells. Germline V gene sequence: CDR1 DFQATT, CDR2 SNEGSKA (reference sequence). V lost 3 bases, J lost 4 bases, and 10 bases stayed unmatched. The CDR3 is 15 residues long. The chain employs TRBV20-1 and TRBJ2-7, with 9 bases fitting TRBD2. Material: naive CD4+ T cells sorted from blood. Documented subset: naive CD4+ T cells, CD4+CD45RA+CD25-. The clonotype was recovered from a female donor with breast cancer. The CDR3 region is CSASPAASGDYEQYF. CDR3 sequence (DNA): TGCAGTGCTAGTCCCGCTGCTAGCGGGGATTACGAGCAGTACTTC.